This TCR beta chain was observed in a study of control samples from healthy donors and cancer patients. Profiled with immunoSEQ multiplex PCR; TCRdb holds only in-frame clones, not every one. The sample has about 150,000 clones; more than 85% are singletons. This clone was recorded only once. The CDR3 length is 15 residues. V dropped 2 bases and J dropped 7; count of bases not matched to a gene: 4. Germline CDR1 reads MDHEN; CDR2 reads SYDVKM. The chain has TRBV28 and TRBJ1-4; TRBD1 aligns across 10 bases. The TCR was taken from a man younger than 45 in good health. The sample taken for sequencing was blood. This chain's CDR3 is CASSLRTGGSEKLFF. CDR3 bases: TGTGCCAGCAGTTTAAGGACAGGGGGAAGTGAAAAACTGTTTTTT.